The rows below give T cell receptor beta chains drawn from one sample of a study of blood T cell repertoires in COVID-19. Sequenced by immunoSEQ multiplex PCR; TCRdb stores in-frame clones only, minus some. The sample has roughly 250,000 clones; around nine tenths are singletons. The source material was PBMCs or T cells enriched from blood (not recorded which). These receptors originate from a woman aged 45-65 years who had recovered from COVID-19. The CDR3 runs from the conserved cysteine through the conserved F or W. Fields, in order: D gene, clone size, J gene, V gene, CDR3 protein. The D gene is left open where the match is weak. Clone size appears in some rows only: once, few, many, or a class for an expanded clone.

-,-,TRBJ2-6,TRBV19,CASRVSGANVLTF
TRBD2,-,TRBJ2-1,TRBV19,CASSTGLAGNNEQFF
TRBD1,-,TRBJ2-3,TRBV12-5,CASGLAPTGQSSTDTQYF
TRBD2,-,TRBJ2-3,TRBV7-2,CASSFSVSGSQQYF
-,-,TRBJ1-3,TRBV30,CAWRLSSGNTIYF
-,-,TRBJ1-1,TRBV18,CASSRDRRANTEAFF
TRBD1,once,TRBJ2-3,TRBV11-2,CASSRQGAVGGDTQYF
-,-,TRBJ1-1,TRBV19,CASSIQGTLGTEAFF
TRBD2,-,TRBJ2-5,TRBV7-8,CASSLGRLAGRQETQYF
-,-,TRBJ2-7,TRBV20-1,CSAREYYEQYF
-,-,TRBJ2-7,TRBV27,CASSSLAGSPYEQYF
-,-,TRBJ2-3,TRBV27,CASSLLSTDTQYF
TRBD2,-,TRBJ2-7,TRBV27,CASSPGTSAYEQYF
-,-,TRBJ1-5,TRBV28,CASSIIKGLQPQHF
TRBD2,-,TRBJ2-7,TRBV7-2,CASSRLLAGGPQTYEQYF
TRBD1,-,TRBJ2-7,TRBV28,CASSSPRTGTVYEQYF
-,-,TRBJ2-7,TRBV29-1,CSTRAGSSYEQYF
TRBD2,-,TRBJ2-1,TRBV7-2,CASSFGLAGGLGEQFF
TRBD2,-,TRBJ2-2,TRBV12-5,CASGLVLAGDGELFF
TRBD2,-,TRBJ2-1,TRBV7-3,CASSDSGSSYNEQFF
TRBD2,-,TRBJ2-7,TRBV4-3,CASRPGAGVVDEQYF
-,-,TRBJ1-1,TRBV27,CASSFASITEAFF
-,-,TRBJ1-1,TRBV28,CASRNQGNTEAFF
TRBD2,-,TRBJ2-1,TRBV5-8,CASSYGLAGISYNEQFF
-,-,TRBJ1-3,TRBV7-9,CASRPTGSSGNTIYF
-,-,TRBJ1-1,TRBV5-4,CASSLGENTEAFF
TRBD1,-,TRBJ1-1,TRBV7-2,CASSTRDRGAEAFF
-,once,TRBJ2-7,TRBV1,CTSSQDHPRGGGNREQYF
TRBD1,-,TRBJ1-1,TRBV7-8,CASSSEGQGDTEAFF
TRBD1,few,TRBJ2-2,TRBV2,CASAGTGGLGELFF
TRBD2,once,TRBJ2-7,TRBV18,CASSFLAGGVDEQYF
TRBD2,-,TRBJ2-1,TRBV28,CASSSSGRVVVVNEQFF
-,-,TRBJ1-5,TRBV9,CASSVAGNSNQPQHF
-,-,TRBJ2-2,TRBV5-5,CASLTGSRTGELFF
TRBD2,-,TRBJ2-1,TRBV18,CASSPLTWRTSGIYNEQFF
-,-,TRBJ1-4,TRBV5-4,CASSLSQTNEKLFF
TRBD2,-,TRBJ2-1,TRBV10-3,CAISGLAGGHNEQFF
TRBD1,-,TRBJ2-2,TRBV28,CASRRRGTANTGELFF
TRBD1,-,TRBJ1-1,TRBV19,CASSTTGDTEAFF
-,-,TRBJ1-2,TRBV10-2,CASSTLDRLYGYTF
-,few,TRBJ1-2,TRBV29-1,CSVRNERGDGYTF
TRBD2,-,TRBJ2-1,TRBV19,CASSPLAGESYNEQFF
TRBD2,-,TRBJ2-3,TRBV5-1,CASNLYLSGTSGTDTQYF
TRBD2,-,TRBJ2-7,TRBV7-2,CASSGTSGPYEQYF
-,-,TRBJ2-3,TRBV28,CASSEQGEGTDTQYF